Listed below are T cell receptor beta chains from one sample, sequenced in a study of T cells in Graves' hyperthyroidism and ophthalmopathy. TCRdb re-analysed the multiplex PCR reads in MiXCR, keeping a single row per CDR3 protein. Among 300,000 to 450,000 distinct CDR3 sequences listed, approximately 18% were seen once. What was sequenced was blood. Every receptor here comes from a man aged 18-30 years with Graves' ophthalmopathy. Each CDR3 is given with its conserved first and last residue. The order of the fields is J gene, D gene, CDR3 length, clone size, V gene, CDR3 DNA, CDR3 protein. The D gene is left open where the match is weak. Not every row has a clone size; where given, it reads once, few, many or a size class.

TRBJ1-1	TRBD1	13	-	TRBV19	TGTGCTGTAAACAGGGGGCGTCACACTGAAGCTTTCTTT	CAVNRGRHTEAFF
TRBJ1-6	-	14	many	TRBV7-8	TGTGCCAGCAGCACGGGCCTTCAGGGCTCACCCCTCCACTTT	CASSTGLQGSPLHF
TRBJ2-7	-	14	many	TRBV5-6	TGTGCCAGCAGCTTGGGTGTGGTAACCCACGAGCAGTACTTC	CASSLGVVTHEQYF
TRBJ1-1	-	14	many	TRBV18	TGTGCCAGCTCACCACTTGCAGGGAACACTGAAGCTTTCTTT	CASSPLAGNTEAFF
TRBJ2-7	-	15	many	TRBV28	TGTGCCAGCAGTTTAGGGGGGGCAAGGTCCTACGAGCAGTACTTC	CASSLGGARSYEQYF
TRBJ2-7	-	14	-	TRBV5-1	TGCGCCAGCAGCTTCGGCGGTTCGGATTACGAGCAGTACTTC	CASSFGGSDYEQYF
TRBJ2-2	TRBD2	17	-	TRBV4-1	TGCGCCAGCAGCCAACCCTGGACTAGCGAGAACACCGGGGAGCTGTTTTTT	CASSQPWTSENTGELFF
TRBJ2-5	-	15	many	TRBV5-1	TGCGCCAGCAGCCCACTTCGGGATCTTCGGGAGACCCAGTACTTC	CASSPLRDLRETQYF
TRBJ1-2	-	14	many	TRBV9	TGTGCCAGCAGCCTCCCTGGGGGGGAGACTGGCTACACCTTC	CASSLPGGETGYTF
TRBJ1-2	-	12	-	TRBV19	TGTGCCAGTAGTATATCGGGGAAAGGCTACACCTTC	CASSISGKGYTF
TRBJ2-7	TRBD1	15	many	TRBV12-3/TRBV12-4	TGTGCCAGCAATCGCCCGGGACAGGACTACTACGAGCAGTACTTC	CASNRPGQDYYEQYF
TRBJ1-3	-	16	many	TRBV9	TGTGCCAGCAGCCCGGGACACGCCGGCTCTGGAAACACCATATATTTT	CASSPGHAGSGNTIYF
TRBJ1-3	-	17	many	TRBV5-1	TGCGCCAGCAGCATAACGCCAGCAGGGGTCTCTGGAAACACCATATATTTT	CASSITPAGVSGNTIYF
TRBJ2-1	TRBD2	18	many	TRBV7-2	TGTGCCAGCAGCTTAGTCTTTAGCGGGGGGGCATCGCGGAATGAGCAGTTCTTC	CASSLVFSGGASRNEQFF
TRBJ2-5	TRBD1	16	many	TRBV7-2	TGTGCCAGCAGCAGATACACAGGGGGGCTCCAAGAGACCCAGTACTTC	CASSRYTGGLQETQYF
TRBJ2-3	-	14	-	TRBV10-3	TGTGCCGCGAGGCAGGGCACAGTTGGAGATACGCAGTATTTT	CAARQGTVGDTQYF
TRBJ1-2	-	13	many	TRBV3-1	TGTGCCAGCAGCCAAGATGCGGACTATGGCTACACCTTC	CASSQDADYGYTF
TRBJ2-7	TRBD1	18	many	TRBV5-8	TGTGCCAGCAAAAACTACCGGGACAGGGATAAAGAATCCTACGAGCAGTACTTC	CASKNYRDRDKESYEQYF
TRBJ1-4	-	18	-	TRBV6-1	TGTGCCAGCAGCCGACGGGCCTCCGTCTTTGCAACTAATGAAAAACTGTTTTTT	CASSRRASVFATNEKLFF
TRBJ1-6	-	14	few	TRBV19	TGTGCCAGTAGTATAGGGCAGTCCCGCTCACCCCTCCACTTT	CASSIGQSRSPLHF
TRBJ2-5	-	14	many	TRBV3-1	TGTGCCAGCAGCCAGGGGGGGGGCCAGGAGACCCAGTACTTC	CASSQGGGQETQYF
TRBJ1-4	-	14	many	TRBV7-6	TGTGCCAGCAGCCAAGGGGCAAGTAATGAAAAACTGTTTTTT	CASSQGASNEKLFF
TRBJ2-3	TRBD2	18	many	TRBV3-1	TGTGCCAGCAGCTCTTACTCAACAGGCGGGGGGTTGACAGATACGCAGTATTTT	CASSSYSTGGGLTDTQYF
TRBJ1-1	-	13	many	TRBV18	TGTGCCAGCTCACCCTTCGGGGCAGCTGAAGCTTTCTTT	CASSPFGAAEAFF
TRBJ1-4	TRBD1	15	many	TRBV7-9	TGTGCCAGCAGCTTACCCCGACAGGGAACTGAAAAACTGTTTTTT	CASSLPRQGTEKLFF